One and the same sample provided the 3 T cell receptor beta chains below, sequenced in a study of T-cell memory formation after mild COVID-19. TCRdb re-analysed the 5' RACE reads in MiXCR, keeping a single row per CDR3 protein. Among 75,000 to 95,000 distinct CDR3 sequences listed, about 15% were seen once. Sequencing was performed on PBMCs or a T cell subset sorted from them (not recorded which). Receptor source: a man aged 18 to 29 who had mild COVID-19 (a few samples of this study predate the infection). Cell type and time point are not known.

V is TRBV5-5 and J is TRBJ2-3, with TRBD1 matching over 10 bases. The CDR3 covers 16 residues. V lost 0 bases, J lost 4 bases, and 5 bases stayed unmatched. The germline V gene has CDR1 SGHKS and CDR2 YYEKEE (reference sequence). The CDR3 coding sequence is TGTGCCAGCAGCTTGGCCGACAGGGGGCGCGCAGATACGCAGTATTTT. This encodes CASSLADRGRADTQYF.

This clonotype was observed a handful of times. The chain couples TRBV4-2 to TRBJ1-2; D not resolved. In germline, CDR1 is LGHNA, CDR2 YNFKEQ. The CDR3 is 13 residues long. V lost 4 bases and J lost 4, with 10 bases in between. As DNA, the CDR3 is TGTGCCAGCAGCCTCGGACCGCCCTATGGCTACACCTTC. It specifies CASSLGPPYGYTF.

Within the sample, this clonotype is medium-sized. In DNA, the CDR3 is TGTGCCAGCAGTTACCTCCGGACTGTACAAGAGACCCAGTACTTC. This encodes CASSYLRTVQETQYF. This rearrangement joins TRBV6-6 to TRBJ2-5, with TRBD2 as a possible D gene (5 bases). This CDR3 has 15 residues. V shed 2 bases and J shed 2 bases, with 12 bases lying between them. Per germline, CDR1 MNHNY and CDR2 SVGAGI (reference sequence).